These T cell receptor beta chains were read from a single sample in a study of T cells in Graves' hyperthyroidism and ophthalmopathy. TCRdb re-called the multiplex PCR reads with MiXCR, one entry per CDR3 protein. The table lists approximately 600,000 distinct CDR3 sequences, approximately 15% of them singletons. Sequencing input: blood. The receptors were sampled from a woman under 40 with Graves' hyperthyroidism that later progressed to Graves' ophthalmopathy. Both conserved end residues are part of each CDR3. Fields, in order: D gene, V gene, CDR3 length, J gene, clone size, CDR3 DNA, CDR3 protein. The D gene is left open where the match is weak. The size of a clone is reported for some rows only, either as once, few or many, or as a class for expanded clones.

NA	TRBV27	16	TRBJ1-1	many	TGTGCCAGCAGTTTAAAGGGTCTAATGGCGAACACTGAAGCTTTCTTT	CASSLKGLMANTEAFF
NA	TRBV5-6	17	TRBJ1-5	few	TGTGCCAGCAGCTTGACTGGACAGCTTTATAGCAATCAGCCCCAGCATTTT	CASSLTGQLYSNQPQHF
NA	TRBV18	13	TRBJ2-7	few	TGTGCCAGCTCACCCGGACAGCACGGCGAGCAGTACTTC	CASSPGQHGEQYF
NA	TRBV7-2	14	TRBJ2-7	many	TGTGCCAGCAGCTTTAATCAGGGCCCCTACGAGCAGTACTTC	CASSFNQGPYEQYF
NA	TRBV6-1	17	TRBJ2-1	few	TGTGCCAGCAGTGATCATGAGGGGCGGACTATCTACAATGAGCAGTTCTTC	CASSDHEGRTIYNEQFF
TRBD1	TRBV19	16	TRBJ1-1	NA	TGTGCCAGTAGTACCCAGACAGGGGGCTACGCAACTGAAGCTTTCTTT	CASSTQTGGYATEAFF
TRBD2	TRBV12-3/TRBV12-4	21	TRBJ2-3	NA	TGTGCCAGCAGCTTCTGGGTTAGGGCTAGCGGGAGGGCCGTCCTAGGAGATATGCAGTATTTT	CASSFWVRASGRAVLGDMQYF
TRBD1	TRBV20-1	21	TRBJ1-6	NA	TGCAGTGCCAACTCTCATACCGGGACAGGGAGGTTCTGGTCCTATAATTCACCCCTCCACTTT	CSANSHTGTGRFWSYNSPLHF
NA	TRBV10-3	16	TRBJ2-1	many	TGTGCCATCAGTGGGGTGGGCACCAGCTCCTACAATGAGCAGTTCTTC	CAISGVGTSSYNEQFF
NA	TRBV18	13	TRBJ2-7	NA	TGTGCCAGCTCACCATCCGGGGCAGGCGAGCAGTACTTC	CASSPSGAGEQYF
TRBD1	TRBV5-6	17	TRBJ2-5	NA	TGTGCCAGCAGCTTGTTGGACAGGGACCGGGTTCAAGAGACCCAGTACTTC	CASSLLDRDRVQETQYF
TRBD1	TRBV3-1	15	TRBJ2-7	many	TGTGCCAGCAGCCAAACCAACAGGGGGCTAAACGAGCAGTACTTC	CASSQTNRGLNEQYF
NA	TRBV7-2	16	TRBJ2-1	many	TGTGCCAGCAGCTCCCAACCGTCGGGCCTCAACAATGAGCAGTTCTTC	CASSSQPSGLNNEQFF
NA	TRBV12-3/TRBV12-4	12	TRBJ1-2	many	TGTGCCAGCAGTAGCTTGGGGGGTGGCTACACCTTC	CASSSLGGGYTF
TRBD1	TRBV24-1	16	TRBJ2-3	many	TGTGCCACCAGTGAACTGGGACAGGGTGGTGCAGATACGCAGTATTTT	CATSELGQGGADTQYF
NA	TRBV5-1	15	TRBJ1-4	NA	TGCGCCAGCAGCTCTGCAGCGACAACTAATGAAAAACTGTTTTTT	CASSSAATTNEKLFF
NA	TRBV5-1	14	TRBJ2-5	few	TGCGCCAGCAGCTTGGTAGTGGGTCCAGAGACCCAGTACTTC	CASSLVVGPETQYF